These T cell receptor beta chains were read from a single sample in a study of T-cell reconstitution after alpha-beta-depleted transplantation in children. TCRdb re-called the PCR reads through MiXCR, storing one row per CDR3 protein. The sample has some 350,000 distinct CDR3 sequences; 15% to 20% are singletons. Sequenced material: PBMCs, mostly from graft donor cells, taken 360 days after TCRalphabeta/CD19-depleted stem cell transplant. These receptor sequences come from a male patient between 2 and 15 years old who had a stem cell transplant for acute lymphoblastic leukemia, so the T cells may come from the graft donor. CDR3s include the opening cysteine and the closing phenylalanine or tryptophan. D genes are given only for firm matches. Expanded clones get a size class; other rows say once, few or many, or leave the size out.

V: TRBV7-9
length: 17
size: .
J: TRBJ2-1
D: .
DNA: TGTGCCAGCAGCTTAGCGGCGAGGTGGAGCTCCTACAATGAGCAGTTCTTC
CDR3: CASSLAARWSSYNEQFF

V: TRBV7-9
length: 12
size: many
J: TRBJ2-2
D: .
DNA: TGTGCCAGCAGCTTAAATTCGGAGGAGCTGTTTTTT
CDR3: CASSLNSEELFF

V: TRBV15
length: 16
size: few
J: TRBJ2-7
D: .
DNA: TGTGCCACCAGCAGAGAGGGGGAAGACGGTTCCTACGAGCAGTACTTC
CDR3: CATSREGEDGSYEQYF

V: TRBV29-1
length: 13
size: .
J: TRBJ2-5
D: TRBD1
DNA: TGCAGCGTTGAAGGGACAGGGGCCAAGACCCAGTACTTC
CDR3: CSVEGTGAKTQYF

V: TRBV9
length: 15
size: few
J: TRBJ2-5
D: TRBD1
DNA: TGTGCCAGCAGCGTTGGACAGGGGGCAATGGTGACCCAGTACTTC
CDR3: CASSVGQGAMVTQYF

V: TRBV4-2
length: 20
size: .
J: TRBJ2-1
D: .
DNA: TGTGCCAGCAGCCAAGAGTTGGTAGCGGAAGTCAAAGTAGGGCACAATGAGCAGTTCTTC
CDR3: CASSQELVAEVKVGHNEQFF

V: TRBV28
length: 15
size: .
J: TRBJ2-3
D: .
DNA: TGTGCCAGCAGTTTGTTGGGGGGAGACACAGATACGCAGTATTTT
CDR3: CASSLLGGDTDTQYF

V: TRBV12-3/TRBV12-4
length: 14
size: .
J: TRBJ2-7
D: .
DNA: TGTGCCAGCAGTTCGACCCCCGGGGTCGGCGAGCAGTACTTC
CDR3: CASSSTPGVGEQYF

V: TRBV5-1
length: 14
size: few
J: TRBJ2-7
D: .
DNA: TGCGCCAGCAGCGTACAGGAACGGGCCTACGAGCAGTACTTC
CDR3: CASSVQERAYEQYF

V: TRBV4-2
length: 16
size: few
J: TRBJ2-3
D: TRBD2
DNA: TGTGCCAGCAGCCAAGCTCCGGGAGGGATCACAGATACGCAGTATTTT
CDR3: CASSQAPGGITDTQYF

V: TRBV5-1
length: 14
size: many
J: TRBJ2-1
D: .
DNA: TGCGCCAGCAGCTTGGGCGGCCCCTACAATGAGCAGTTCTTC
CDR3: CASSLGGPYNEQFF

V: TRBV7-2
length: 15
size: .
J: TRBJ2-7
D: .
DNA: TGTGCCAGCAGCTTAGTCGGGGGCGGTATGAACGAGCAGTACTTC
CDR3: CASSLVGGGMNEQYF

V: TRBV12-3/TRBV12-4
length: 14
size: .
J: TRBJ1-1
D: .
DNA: TGTGCCAGCAGTACCCAACCGGGGAACACTGAAGCTTTCTTT
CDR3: CASSTQPGNTEAFF

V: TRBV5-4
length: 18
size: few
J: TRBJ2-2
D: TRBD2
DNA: TGTGCCAGCAGCTTTGCGGGACTAGCGGGCTGGAACACCGGGGAGCTGTTTTTT
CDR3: CASSFAGLAGWNTGELFF

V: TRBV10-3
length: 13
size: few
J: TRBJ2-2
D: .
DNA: TGTGCCATCCGACTTATGAACACCGGGGAGCTGTTTTTT
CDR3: CAIRLMNTGELFF

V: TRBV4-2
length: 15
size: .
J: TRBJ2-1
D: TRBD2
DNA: TGTGCCAGCAGCCAAGATACAGCGGGGGAAAATGAGCAGTTCTTC
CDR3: CASSQDTAGENEQFF

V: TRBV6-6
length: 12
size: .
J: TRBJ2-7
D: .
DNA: TGTGCCAGCAGCCGTGCAGGGTACGAGCAGTACTTC
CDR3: CASSRAGYEQYF

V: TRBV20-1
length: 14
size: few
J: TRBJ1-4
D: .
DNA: TGCAGTGTTAGAGGAGCAGGGGCTAATGAAAAACTGTTTTTT
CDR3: CSVRGAGANEKLFF

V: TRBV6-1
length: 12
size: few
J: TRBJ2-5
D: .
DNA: TGTGCCAGCAGTGAAGGGAAAGAGACCCAGTACTTC
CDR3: CASSEGKETQYF

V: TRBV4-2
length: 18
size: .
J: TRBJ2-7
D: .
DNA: TGTGCCAGCAGCCAATTCTCCTTGCGGACAGCTAAATTGTACGAGCAGTACTTC
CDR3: CASSQFSLRTAKLYEQYF

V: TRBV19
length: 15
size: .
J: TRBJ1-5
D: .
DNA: TGTGCCAGTAGCTCCCTAGGGGCGGTCAATCAGCCCCAGCATTTT
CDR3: CASSSLGAVNQPQHF

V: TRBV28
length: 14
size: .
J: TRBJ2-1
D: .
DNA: TGTGCCAGCAGTTTAGAGATAACCTACAATGAGCAGTTCTTC
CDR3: CASSLEITYNEQFF

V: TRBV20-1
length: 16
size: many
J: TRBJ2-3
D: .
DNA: TGCAGTGCTAGCCGAAGCGGAGTCTCTCGCACAGATACGCAGTATTTT
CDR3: CSASRSGVSRTDTQYF

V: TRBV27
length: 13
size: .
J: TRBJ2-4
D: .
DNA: TGTGCCAGCAGTCCCGTAAGTTCAAACATTCAGTACTTC
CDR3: CASSPVSSNIQYF

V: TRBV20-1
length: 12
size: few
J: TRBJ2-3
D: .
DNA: TGCAGTGCTGCACTAGGAGGGGATACGCAGTATTTT
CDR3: CSAALGGDTQYF

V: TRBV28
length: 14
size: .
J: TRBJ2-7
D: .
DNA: TGTGCCAGCAGCACCAGCCAGACAGCCTACGAGCAGTACTTC
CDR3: CASSTSQTAYEQYF

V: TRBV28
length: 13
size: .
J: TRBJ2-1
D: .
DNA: TGTGCCAGCAGTCAGGACCAGTCGAGGGAGCAGTTCTTC
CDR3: CASSQDQSREQFF

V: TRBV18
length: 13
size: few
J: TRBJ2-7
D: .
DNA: TGTGCCAGCTCCCAAAGCGGCGGCTACGAGCAGTACTTC
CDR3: CASSQSGGYEQYF

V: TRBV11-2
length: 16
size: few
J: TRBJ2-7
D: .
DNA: TGTGCCAGCAGCTTAGGGGCGGTGGCAGGGCTAGCCGAGCAGTACTTC
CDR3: CASSLGAVAGLAEQYF

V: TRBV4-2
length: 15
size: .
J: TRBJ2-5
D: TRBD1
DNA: TGTGCCAGCAGCCAAGGGAAAGGGGGCGGAGAGACCCAGTACTTC
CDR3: CASSQGKGGGETQYF

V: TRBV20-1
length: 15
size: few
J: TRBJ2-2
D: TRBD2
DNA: TGCAGTGCTAGAGACGGGACTAGCCGCACCGGGGAGCTGTTTTTT
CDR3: CSARDGTSRTGELFF

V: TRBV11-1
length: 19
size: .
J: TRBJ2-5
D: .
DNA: TGTGCCAGCAGCTCAGGCTTGTCAGGGGACTTACACGCTCAAGAGACCCAGTACTTC
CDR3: CASSSGLSGDLHAQETQYF